One T cell receptor beta chain is described in this entry. Its cognate antigen is unknown. This sample stems from a study of cytomegalovirus exposure and HLA in healthy donors. The study's findings and limits: In a later analysis, V- and J-gene trimming of beta chains associated with a DCLRE1C missense variant, replicated independently. Further analysis, carried out later, found HLA-associated TCR beta chains more clonally expanded than equally common other chains. Most subjects' HLA-A and HLA-B alleles were reportedly predicted from TCR beta sequences. CMV serostatus was the only recorded immune exposure for donors.

Germline CDR1 and CDR2: KGHSH and LQKENI. After removal of 3 bases from V and 8 bases from J, the junction contained 3 bases not matched to a gene. This CDR3 is 13 amino acids long. The PCR was carried out with 60 Vbeta primers and 13 Jbeta primers. Some clones are missing from TCRdb's copy, which holds only in-frame ones; the method was immunoSEQ multiplex PCR. The top ten clones hold 1.5% to 2% of a sample with about 190,000 clones, 81% of them seen once. Sequencing was performed on PBMCs. The rearrangement links TRBV18 to TRBJ1-4, with TRBD1 matching 7 bases. This TCR came from a man between 18 and 29 years old in good health and CMV-seronegative. CDR3 DNA sequence: TGTGCCAGCTCACCCGGACAGGAAGAAAAACTGTTTTTT. Protein: CASSPGQEEKLFF.